These 10 T cell receptor beta chains were all obtained from the same sample, sequenced in a study of Tregs in tolerant kidney transplant recipients. Profiled with immunoSEQ multiplex PCR; TCRdb holds only in-frame clones, not every one. There are about 110,000 clones in the sample; around 90% occur only once, and more than 0.3% lies in the top ten. The material sequenced was CD4+ T cells from blood, taken before the transplant. Receptor source: a human donor who received a combined kidney and bone marrow transplant.

The gene calls are TRBV18 and TRBJ1-1; D remains ambiguous. Between the trimmed V and J ends, which lost 2 bases and 7 bases, there was a span of 11 bases. The germline CDR1 and CDR2 sequences are KGHSH and LQKENI. The CDR3 is 13 residues long. The CDR3 region has the DNA TGTGCCAGCTCACCAGGGCCCAGCTTTGAAGCTTTCTTT. Protein sequence: CASSPGPSFEAFF.

The V gene is TRBV14, the J gene TRBJ2-5, with 9 bases that match TRBD1. In germline, CDR1 is SGHDN, CDR2 FVKESK. After removal of 3 bases from V and 5 bases from J, the junction contained 4 bases not matched to a gene. The CDR3 sequence is 14 residues long. The CDR3 sequence: CASSHFTGGETQYF. The CDR3 bases are TGTGCCAGCAGCCACTTCACAGGGGGCGAGACCCAGTACTTC.

The J gene is TRBJ2-7, the V gene TRBV7-2; D is uncertain. Between the trimmed V and J ends, which lost 1 base and 2 bases, there was a span of 12 bases. The CDR3 is 15 residues long. CDR1 and CDR2 from the germline V gene are SGHTA and FQGNSA. CDR3: CASSLGKRLAYEQYF. DNA of the CDR3: TGTGCCAGCAGCTTAGGTAAACGGCTAGCCTACGAGCAGTACTTC.

The chain links TRBV5-4 to TRBJ1-1; 8 bases fit TRBD1. There are 15 residues in the CDR3. Germline values: CDR1 SGHNT, CDR2 YYREEE (reference sequence). The V segment lost 3 bases and the J segment 6 bases; nucleotides outside the gene matches: 10. Here the CDR3 reads CASSYRTGRTAEAFF. For the CDR3, the DNA is TGTGCCAGCAGCTATCGGACAGGGAGGACGGCTGAAGCTTTCTTT.

This clone was observed a handful of times. The rearrangement uses TRBV2 and TRBJ2-2; no definite D call. Per the germline V gene, CDR1 is SNHLY and CDR2 is FYNNEI. Trimming cost V 2 bases and J 2 bases, with 9 bases left between them. The CDR3 spans 15 residues. CDR3 sequence: CASSEFGPNTGELFF. The CDR3, as DNA: TGTGCCAGCAGTGAATTTGGGCCAAACACCGGGGAGCTGTTTTTT.

The chain recombines TRBV11-2 with TRBJ2-1, with 7 bases lining up with TRBD1. CDR1 and CDR2 from the germline V gene are SGHAT and FQNNGV. J gave up 4 bases and V 5 bases, and 11 bases lay outside the gene matches. The CDR3 runs to 16 residues. The CDR3 sequence: CASSPWGTDMYNEQFF. For the CDR3, the DNA is TGTGCCAGCAGCCCCTGGGGGACAGACATGTACAATGAGCAGTTCTTC.

The chain uses TRBV11-2 and TRBJ2-7; D gene unclear. Germline V CDR1 and CDR2: SGHAT, FQNNGV. V was cut by 5 bases and J by 3 bases, with 8 bases left in between. This CDR3 has 12 residues. CDR3 DNA sequence: TGTGCCAGCAGCCCGGTTTTCTACGAGCAGTACTTC. Its protein product is CASSPVFYEQYF. Complete variable domain (other parts from reference TRBV11-2 and TRBJ2-7): EAGVAQSPRYKIIEKRQSVAFWCNPISGHATLYWYQQILGQGPKLLIQFQNNGVVDDSQLPKDRFSAERLKGVDSTLKIQPAKLEDSAVYLCASSPVFYEQYFGPGTRLTVT.

V gene TRBV6-1 combines with J gene TRBJ1-2, with a tentative D call TRBD1 (5 bases). V was shortened by 0 bases and J by 4 bases, with 12 bases between the two germline ends. Germline lookup yields CDR1 MNHNS and CDR2 SASEGT. The CDR3 is 15 residues long. The CDR3 reads CASSEAWRQPYGYTF. DNA of the CDR3: TGTGCCAGCAGTGAAGCGTGGAGACAGCCCTATGGCTACACCTTC.

The chain employs TRBV7-8 and TRBJ2-7; 8 nucleotides agree with TRBD2. This CDR3 comprises 16 residues. Germline CDR1 SGHVS, CDR2 FQNEAQ. After removal of 4 bases from V and 2 bases from J, the junction contained 10 bases not matched to a gene. CDR3 coding DNA: TGTGCCAGCAGCTACCGGGGACTAGGGTTCACCTACGAGCAGTACTTC. Its protein is CASSYRGLGFTYEQYF. The whole variable domain, remainder taken from reference TRBV7-8 and TRBJ2-7, is GAGVSQSPRYKVAKRGQDVALRCDPISGHVSLFWYQQALGQGPEFLTYFQNEAQLDKSGLPSDRFFAERPEGSVSTLKIQRTQQEDSAVYLCASSYRGLGFTYEQYFGPGTRLTVT.

J is TRBJ2-2 and V is TRBV6-1; perhaps TRBD2 as D (5 bases). Germline-derived CDR1 and CDR2 are MNHNS and SASEGT. Trimming cost V 7 bases and J 1 base, with 10 bases left between them. CDR3 size: 14 residues. CDR3 DNA sequence: TGTGCCAGCATCGGACTGGTGAACACCGGGGAGCTGTTTTTT. This codes for CASIGLVNTGELFF.